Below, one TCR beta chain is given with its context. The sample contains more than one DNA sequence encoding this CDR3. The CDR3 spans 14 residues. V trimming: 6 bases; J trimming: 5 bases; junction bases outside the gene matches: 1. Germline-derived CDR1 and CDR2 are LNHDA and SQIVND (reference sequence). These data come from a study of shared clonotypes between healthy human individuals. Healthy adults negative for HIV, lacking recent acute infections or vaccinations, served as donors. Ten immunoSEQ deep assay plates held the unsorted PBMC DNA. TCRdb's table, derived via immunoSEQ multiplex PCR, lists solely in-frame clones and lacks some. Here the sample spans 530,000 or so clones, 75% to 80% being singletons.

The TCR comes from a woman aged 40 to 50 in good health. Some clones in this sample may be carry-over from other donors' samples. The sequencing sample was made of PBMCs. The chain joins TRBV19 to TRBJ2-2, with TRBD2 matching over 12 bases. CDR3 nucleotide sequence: TGTGCCAGTAGACTAGCGGGAGGTACCGGGGAGCTGTTTTTT. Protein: CASRLAGGTGELFF.